This entry features one TCR beta chain sequence. The V and J ends lost 8 bases and 0 bases, in that order; junction bases with no gene match: 6. Per the germline V gene, CDR1 is MNHEY and CDR2 is SVGAGI. The CDR3 has 14 amino acids. Original processing notes: Reference gene primer amplification yielded estimated nucleated cell counts. The table came from immunoSEQ multiplex PCR; TCRdb's copy has only in-frame clones and leaves some out. Clone size and the V and J calls come from that table; the DNA yielded D and trimming. This table holds some 78,000 clones, around nine tenths found once. These data belong to a study of blood T cell repertoires in COVID-19. Background on the study: Some COVID-19 samples were acute and others convalescent; all came from the United States, Italy and Spain.

The source is a man between 65 and 80 years old with active or convalescent COVID-19. Sample: peripheral blood. The chain employs TRBV6-5 and TRBJ1-1; 7 positions agree with TRBD1. The CDR3 loop is CASSRGTVNTEAFF. CDR3 bases: TGTGCCAGCTCAAGGGGGACAGTGAACACTGAAGCTTTCTTT.